One and the same sample provided the 3 T cell receptor beta chains below, sequenced in a study of blood T cell repertoires in COVID-19 (dated by TCRdb to 2020 to 2021). Library generation was performed with the immunoSEQ multiplex PCR assay. Here the immuneACCESS table is served through TCRdb, limited to in-frame sequences with V and J called. Missing clones are a known gap in these copies; in checked studies unresolved V genes cover under half, and the rest lacks a known reason. A total of about 140,000 clones appear in this sample, approximately 88% of them only once. Less than 2% of the sample comes from the top ten. Input material: peripheral blood. The receptors here all came from a woman between 50 and 59 years old with acute or convalescent COVID-19.

The chain has TRBV5-6 and TRBJ2-7, with 10 bases fitting TRBD2. CDR1 and CDR2 (germline): SGHDT, YYEEEE. There are 15 residues in the CDR3. The ends lost 2 bases at V and 4 bases at J; junction bases unmatched: 6. CDR3 residues: CASSFAGTSVYEQYF. The CDR3, as DNA: TGTGCCAGCAGCTTCGCCGGGACTAGCGTGTACGAGCAGTACTTC.

The chain employs TRBV7-8 and TRBJ1-1; 7 nucleotides align to TRBD1. J was trimmed by 5 bases and V by 5 bases; bases with no gene match: 8. The CDR3 spans 14 residues. Germline V gives CDR1 SGHVS, CDR2 FQNEAQ. The CDR3 sequence is CASSEQGRRTEAFF. The CDR3 nucleotides are TGTGCCAGCAGCGAACAGGGGAGGCGGACTGAAGCTTTCTTT.

The rearrangement links TRBV7-9 to TRBJ2-7, with TRBD1 matching over 10 bases. The CDR3 runs 14 residues. Germline CDR1 SEHNR, CDR2 FQNEAQ (reference sequence). Trimming at V came to 3 bases and at J to 5 bases, leaving 4 bases not matched to a gene. Here the CDR3 reads CASSFAGTGDEQYF. The CDR3 bases are TGTGCCAGCAGCTTCGCCGGGACAGGGGACGAGCAGTACTTC.